The rows below give T cell receptor beta chains drawn from one sample of a study of early T cells in non-severe SARS-CoV-2 infection. Via MiXCR, TCRdb re-called the 5' RACE reads, giving one row per CDR3 protein. Seen here are roughly 70,000 distinct CDR3 sequences, around 20% observed once, and the top ten hold 16%. The source was whole blood, collected at baseline. These receptor sequences come from an adult who was a healthcare worker with PCR-confirmed SARS-CoV-2 infection or an uninfected control (not recorded which). The CDR3 runs from the conserved cysteine through the conserved F or W. The order of the fields is J gene, V gene, D gene, clone size, CDR3 DNA, CDR3 protein. The D gene is left open where the match is weak. Clone size is shown for a subset of rows, as once, few, many or a class of expanded clone.

TRBJ2-7 TRBV10-3 - - TGTGCCATCAGTGAGGACAGGAGCTCCTACGAGCAGTACTTC CAISEDRSSYEQYF
TRBJ1-3 TRBV12-5 - - TGTGCTAGTGGTTTGGTAATTGGGGGTGAAAACACCATATATTTT CASGLVIGGENTIYF
TRBJ1-1 TRBV12-3/TRBV12-4 - many TGTGCCAGCAGGATGGGCACTGAAGCTTTCTTT CASRMGTEAFF
TRBJ2-6 TRBV5-5 - many TGTGCCAGCAGCCTGTCGGGTTCTGGGGCCAACGTCCTGACTTTC CASSLSGSGANVLTF
TRBJ2-1 TRBV2 TRBD1 many TGTGCCAGCAGCGAGAACAGACAGGGCGCGAGTGAGCAGTTCTTC CASSENRQGASEQFF
TRBJ2-3 TRBV7-9 - medium-sized TGTGCCAGCAGCTTAGTTTGGGAAGGCACAGATACGCAGTATTTT CASSLVWEGTDTQYF
TRBJ2-5 TRBV20-1 - - TGCAGTGCTGGGGGACCGCCGTTAGAGACCCAGTACTTC CSAGGPPLETQYF
TRBJ2-5 TRBV5-1 - few TGCGCCAGCAGCTTGGAACGACCGTTAGAGACCCAGTACTTC CASSLERPLETQYF
TRBJ2-5 TRBV6-5 - - TGTGCCAGCAGTTCCCTCGCGGAGCGGGCCTCCCAAGAGACCCAGTACTTC CASSSLAERASQETQYF
TRBJ2-7 TRBV27 - many TGTGCCAGCAGTTTCCCGGGCTCATGGGAGCAGTACTTC CASSFPGSWEQYF
TRBJ2-3 TRBV7-9 - - TGTGCCAGCAGCCTAAGCGGTACTAGCACAGATACGCAGTATTTT CASSLSGTSTDTQYF
TRBJ1-1 TRBV5-6 - - TGTGCCAGCGGAAGAGGTGCTGAAGCTTTCTTT CASGRGAEAFF
TRBJ1-5 TRBV12-3/TRBV12-4 TRBD1 - TGTGCCAGCACAGGGACAGCTAATCAGCCCCAGCATTTT CASTGTANQPQHF
TRBJ1-2 TRBV19 - - TGTGCCAGTAGTATAAAAGGGGCGATCTATGGCTACACCTTC CASSIKGAIYGYTF
TRBJ2-7 TRBV5-1 TRBD1 - TGCGCCAGCAGACTCCGGGACAGTTCCTACGAGCAGTACTTC CASRLRDSSYEQYF
TRBJ2-3 TRBV5-4 - few TGTGCCAGCAGCTTGGATCCAGGGGGCACAGATACGCAGTATTTT CASSLDPGGTDTQYF
TRBJ2-1 TRBV5-1 TRBD2 few TGCGCCAGCAGCTTGGAGCGGGGGTACAATGAGCAGTTCTTC CASSLERGYNEQFF
TRBJ2-2 TRBV27 - few TGTGCCAGCAGCTTACTGGGGGCCGGGGAGCTGTTTTTT CASSLLGAGELFF
TRBJ2-1 TRBV5-6 TRBD2 many TGTGCCAGCAGCTCTAGGACTAGCCCCTACAATGAGCAGTTCTTC CASSSRTSPYNEQFF
TRBJ1-2 TRBV29-1 - few TGCAGCGTTGAGGGGGGGAAAGGATTTAACTATGGCTACACCTTC CSVEGGKGFNYGYTF
TRBJ1-6 TRBV7-2 TRBD1 - TGTGCCAGCAGCTGGGGACAGGGCGGGAGTACACCCCTCCACTTT CASSWGQGGSTPLHF
TRBJ1-1 TRBV5-5 - - TGTGCCAGCAGCTTGGGAGTGGGGCAGGGGAACACTGAAGCTTTCTTT CASSLGVGQGNTEAFF
TRBJ1-1 TRBV30 - - TGTGCCTGGAGTAAAAGAGGGGACACTGAAGCTTTCTTT CAWSKRGDTEAFF
TRBJ1-1 TRBV6-1 - few TGTGCCAGCAGTGAATGGACATCATCCATGAACACTGAAGCTTTCTTT CASSEWTSSMNTEAFF
TRBJ1-2 TRBV7-8 - - TGTGCCAGCAGCCCCCCCGGGACGCACGTAGATGGCTACACCTTC CASSPPGTHVDGYTF
TRBJ1-6 TRBV6-6 TRBD1 few TGTGCCAGCAGTTACGGCCTGACAGGGGATAATTCACCCCTCCACTTT CASSYGLTGDNSPLHF
TRBJ1-2 TRBV3-1 TRBD1 few TGTGCCAGCCAGGACAGGGCGAGTGGCTACACCTTC CASQDRASGYTF
TRBJ2-7 TRBV6-5 TRBD2 many TGTGCCAGCAGTTACTCCAAAGGTCCTAGCGGGCGGTCCTCCTACGAGCAGTACTTC CASSYSKGPSGRSSYEQYF